These 27 T cell receptor beta chains share one sample of origin, sequenced in a study of lung T cells in sarcoidosis with Löfgren's syndrome (TCRdb year 2017). Instrument used: Illumina MiSeq. The public sequencing data were trimmed at Q25 with fastp and processed into clonotypes with MiXCR by TCRdb, which kept only in-frame beta chains. Here each entry gathers all rows of one CDR3 protein and keeps the most common genes and DNA. The sample table shows 60,000 to 65,000 distinct CDR3 sequences, and 20% to 25% are seen once. The biggest ten clones account for 2% to 2.5% of the sample. Material for sequencing was CD4+ T cells from PBMCs. Receptors originate from a human donor with sarcoidosis (Löfgren's syndrome or another form), or a control subject (not recorded which).

A remark on this clonotype: A read error may be the cause here, since a much bigger clone is one base away. The CDR3 does not close with the conserved phenylalanine or tryptophan, likely indicating a read error. The chain joins TRBV14 to TRBJ1-5; no firm D call. The V end was cut by 2 bases, the J end by 3 bases, with 5 bases between. This CDR3 comprises 13 residues. Germline CDR1 and CDR2: SGHDN and FVKESK. For the CDR3, the DNA is TGTGCCAGCAGCCAAACGGTCAATCAGCCCCAGCATTAT. This sequence encodes CASSQTVNQPQHY.

This clonotype is medium-sized (0.01 to 0.1%). The rearrangement joins TRBV20-1 to TRBJ1-5; D call uncertain. Germline-derived CDR1 and CDR2 are DFQATT and SNEGSKA (reference sequence). This CDR3 has 15 residues. V lost 2 bases to trimming and J lost 5 bases, with 16 bases between them. CDR3 coding DNA: TGCAGTGCTAGAAGAGGAGGCGTATTCGATCAGCCCCAGCATTTT. It codes for CSARRGGVFDQPQHF.

This clonotype was counted a few times. The germline gene is not matched at one end of the junction; a read error may be the cause. This chain uses TRBV29-1 with TRBJ2-1; TRBD2 is a possible D gene (7 bases). Germline V lookup: CDR1 SQVTM, CDR2 ANQGSEA. CDR3 length: 14 amino acids. CDR3 protein: CSVEGGGLYNEQFF. In nucleotides, the CDR3 is TGCAGCGTCGAAGGGGGGGGGCTGTACAATGAGCAGTTCTTC.

This clonotype has a single count. V and J are TRBV29-1 and TRBJ2-7; TRBD2 aligns across 7 bases. Trimming removed 3 bases from V and 5 bases from J; junction bases left unmatched: 10. Per the germline V gene, CDR1 is SQVTM and CDR2 is ANQGSEA. The CDR3 consists of 14 residues. This CDR3 is CSVEVRGDPHEQYF. In DNA, the CDR3 is TGCAGCGTTGAGGTTCGGGGGGATCCCCACGAGCAGTACTTC.

Regarding this clonotype: Just one base apart from a much larger clone, this may be a read error. This chain joins TRBV6-2 or TRBV6-3 and TRBJ2-7, with D tentatively TRBD2 (5 bases). The CDR3 loop spans 14 amino acids. Germline lookup yields CDR1 MNHEY and CDR2 SVGEGT. The V end was cut by 5 bases, the J end by 9 bases, with 20 bases between. This CDR3 is CASSLDGEGLGQYF. In nucleotides, the CDR3 is TGTGCCAGCAGTCTCGACGGGGAAGGACTCGGGCAGTACTTC.

This clonotype was counted a few times. The gene calls are TRBV7-9 and TRBJ2-5; D is unclear. V lost 3 bases, J lost 4 bases, and 15 bases lay in between. The CDR3 is made up of 15 amino acids. Looked up from germline, CDR1 is SEHNR and CDR2 is FQNEAQ (reference sequence). In nucleotides, the CDR3 is TGTGCCAGCAGCTTTCTTAGTGTTGTAGGAGAGACCCAGTACTTC. Its protein product is CASSFLSVVGETQYF. The full variable domain, rest sourced from reference TRBV7-9 and TRBJ2-5, is DTGVSQNPRHKITKRGQNVTFRCDPISEHNRLYWYRQTLGQGPEFLTYFQNEAQLEKSRLLSDRFSAERPKGSFSTLEIQRTEQGDSAMYLCASSFLSVVGETQYFGPGTRLLVL.

At least ten counts were recorded for this clonotype. The chain joins TRBV6-6 to TRBJ1-1, with a weak D call TRBD1 (6 bases). CDR3 length equals 16 residues. V dropped 2 bases and J dropped 2 bases, with 15 bases sitting between them. Per the germline V gene, CDR1 is MNHNY and CDR2 is SVGAGI (reference sequence). The CDR3 DNA reads as TGTGCCAGCAGTTACCCGGGGGGGGCCCTTAACACTGAAGCTTTCTTT. Its translation: CASSYPGGALNTEAFF.

This clonotype was seen at least ten times. The final CDR3 position lacks the conserved phenylalanine or tryptophan, pointing to a likely read error. The chain couples TRBV27 to TRBJ1-1; 8 positions agree with TRBD1. Germline CDR1 and CDR2: MNHEY and SMNVEV (reference sequence). The CDR3 loop spans 18 amino acids. V shed 2 bases and J 1 base; nucleotides not matched to a gene: 12. This CDR3 reads CASSLQGRGRSRNTEAFL. The DNA for the CDR3 is TGTGCCAGCAGTTTACAGGGCAGGGGGCGAAGTAGGAACACTGAAGCTTTCCTT.

This clonotype was detected ten times or more. J is TRBJ1-5 and V is TRBV5-1; TRBD1 matches at 7 bases. V trimming: 4 bases; J trimming: 4 bases; junction bases outside the gene matches: 5. Per germline, CDR1 SGHRS and CDR2 YFSETQ. The CDR3 is 14 amino acids. The CDR3: CASSPTGPNQPQHF. The CDR3 DNA follows: TGCGCCAGCAGCCCGACAGGGCCTAATCAGCCCCAGCATTTT.

This clonotype was picked up many times. The chain carries TRBV6-1 and TRBJ2-2; tentative D call: TRBD2 (5 bases). Germline V CDR1 and CDR2: MNHNS, SASEGT. Trimming removed 0 bases from V and 0 bases from J, with 11 bases in between. The CDR3 contains 17 residues. The CDR3 sequence is CASSEAGGFANTGELFF. Written as DNA, the CDR3 is TGTGCCAGCAGTGAAGCGGGCGGGTTCGCGAACACCGGGGAGCTGTTTTTT.

The chain is built from TRBV4-2 and TRBJ1-3; D remains ambiguous. The CDR3 consists of 16 residues. The ends were cut back, 6 bases at V and 0 bases at J, with 15 bases in the middle. Germline CDR1 is LGHNA and CDR2 is YNFKEQ. The DNA of the CDR3 is TGTGCCAGCAGTCCGGCTATGGGAACCTCTGGAAACACCATATATTTT. Amino acids: CASSPAMGTSGNTIYF.

This clonotype has ten or more counts. This chain uses TRBV28 with TRBJ2-7, with 9 bases that match TRBD1. Germline V CDR1 and CDR2: MDHEN, SYDVKM. The V and J ends lost 7 bases and 7 bases, in that order; junction bases with no gene match: 14. The CDR3 is made up of 15 amino acids. DNA of the CDR3: TGTGCCAGCATTCGTGGGGGGACAGGGAAAGATGAGCAGTACTTC. As protein: CASIRGGTGKDEQYF.

This clonotype appeared many times. V usage is TRBV28 and J usage is TRBJ1-5; no definite D call. The CDR3 consists of 13 residues. Trimming stripped 10 bases from V and 0 bases from J, with 10 bases between. The V gene's germline CDR1 is MDHEN and CDR2 SYDVKM. For the CDR3, the DNA is TGTGCCACCAAATTAGATAGCAATCAGCCCCAGCATTTT. It encodes CATKLDSNQPQHF.

Note on this clonotype: At one boundary the junction diverges from the germline segment, which might be a read error. CDR3 loop: CAGSGQIQETQYF. The CDR3, as DNA: TGTGCCGGCAGTGGACAGATCCAAGAGACCCAGTACTTC. The chain uses TRBV6-2 or TRBV6-3 and TRBJ2-5; tentative D call: TRBD1 (6 bases). Germline-derived CDR1 and CDR2 are MNHEY and SVGEGT. The CDR3 spans 13 residues.

This clonotype was recorded at least ten times. The chain carries TRBV28 and TRBJ2-7; 8 bases match TRBD2. The germline V gene encodes CDR1 MDHEN and CDR2 SYDVKM. The CDR3 is 15 residues long. The ends lost 6 bases at V and 2 bases at J; junction bases unmatched: 9. The CDR3 DNA reads TGTGCCAGCAGCTCCGGGACTAGACTCCCCTACGAGCAGTACTTC. The encoded protein is CASSSGTRLPYEQYF.

This clonotype was counted many times. The chain recombines TRBV6-1 with TRBJ1-5; no firm D call. The CDR3 runs 17 residues. V lost 5 bases and J lost 1, with 18 bases in between. CDR1 and CDR2 from the germline V gene are MNHNS and SASEGT. The CDR3 nucleotides are TGTGCCAGCAGTTCCCTTGAGCGGGGTAGGAGCAATCAGCCCCAGCATTTT. It specifies CASSSLERGRSNQPQHF.

This clonotype was detected a few times. This sequence joins TRBV2 and TRBJ2-5; perhaps TRBD2 as D (5 bases). Per germline, CDR1 SNHLY and CDR2 FYNNEI. V was clipped by 5 bases and J by 4 bases, with 11 bases between them. This CDR3 spans 13 amino acids. CDR3 region: CASSPGNRETQYF. The CDR3 bases are TGTGCCAGCAGTCCCGGGAACAGAGAGACCCAGTACTTC.

This clonotype was detected a few times. This sequence joins TRBV19 and TRBJ2-3, with TRBD2 matching 11 bases. The CDR3 loop spans 15 amino acids. The V gene end was trimmed by 9 bases and the J gene end by 0 bases; junction bases not matched to a gene: 5. Germline lookup yields CDR1 LNHDA and CDR2 SQIVND (reference sequence). The CDR3 sequence is CASRGLAVSTDTQYF. The CDR3 DNA reads as TGTGCCAGCCGGGGACTAGCGGTTAGCACAGATACGCAGTATTTT.

On this clonotype itself: Compared with germline, one end of the junction differs, possibly owing to a read error. The gene calls are TRBV7-6 and TRBJ2-2, with a weak D call TRBD2 (5 bases). The germline gives CDR1 SGHVS, CDR2 FNYEAQ. CDR3 size: 13 residues. This CDR3 reads CTSSYRPGGELFF. The CDR3 DNA reads TGTACCAGCAGCTACCGCCCGGGAGGGGAGCTGTTTTTT.

This clonotype occurred a few times. This chain connects TRBV6-2 or TRBV6-3 to TRBJ1-2; no clear D gene. From germline, CDR1 is MNHEY and CDR2 SVGEGT. Trimming took 8 bases from V and 8 from J, leaving 18 bases between them. The CDR3 is 13 amino acids. CDR3 sequence (DNA): TGTGCCAGCCGGTGCACCTCCGGACGAGGCTACACCTTC. This encodes CASRCTSGRGYTF.

This clonotype has just a few counts. The chain links TRBV12-3 or TRBV12-4 to TRBJ2-3, with D perhaps matching TRBD2 (5 bases). Trimming removed 7 bases from V and 0 bases from J, with 17 bases in between. The CDR3 runs 16 residues. The CDR3 nucleotides read TGTGCCAGCATGGGTATAGAACGGGAAAGCACAGATACGCAGTATTTT. Translating it yields CASMGIERESTDTQYF.

This chain uses TRBV18 with TRBJ1-4; no firm D call. The CDR3 is 13 residues long. Germline V gene sequence: CDR1 KGHSH, CDR2 LQKENI. V shed 5 bases and J shed 7 bases, with 11 bases lying between them. The CDR3 DNA reads as TGTGCCAGCTCAACTAACGGTGGTGAAAAACTGTTTTTT. This codes for CASSTNGGEKLFF.

There are many counts of this clonotype. The chain is built from TRBV6-2 or TRBV6-3 and TRBJ2-7; D perhaps matches TRBD2 (6 bases). There are 14 residues in the CDR3. The germline V gene encodes CDR1 MNHEY and CDR2 SVGEGT. The ends were cut back, 4 bases at V and 2 bases at J, with 12 bases in the middle. The CDR3 DNA is TGTGCCAGCAGTTCCCAGGGAGGACCCTACGAGCAGTACTTC. Translating gives CASSSQGGPYEQYF.

The chain employs TRBV6-5 and TRBJ1-2, with D possibly TRBD1 on 5 matching bases. Trimming removed 2 bases at V and 4 bases at J, with 20 bases between. The length of the CDR3 is 17 residues. Germline-derived CDR1 and CDR2 are MNHEY and SVGAGI. Written as DNA, the CDR3 is TGTGCCAGCAGTTACCCCTGCAGGGACCCCCATATCTATGGCTACACCTTC. Translation: CASSYPCRDPHIYGYTF.

The sample holds many counts of this clonotype. The chain joins TRBV15 to TRBJ2-1, with no clear D. The CDR3 totals 16 residues. Per germline, CDR1 LNHNV and CDR2 YYDKDF (reference sequence). The V end was cut by 5 bases, the J end by 1 base, with 15 bases between. CDR3 DNA: TGTGCCACCAGCCCGCGAGTCAGTAATTCCTACAATGAGCAGTTCTTC. Its protein is CATSPRVSNSYNEQFF.

At least ten counts were recorded for this clonotype. The chain joins TRBV28 to TRBJ1-5, with TRBD1 matching 7 bases. This CDR3 has 14 residues. Germline CDR1 is MDHEN and CDR2 is SYDVKM. The trim removed 5 bases at V and 5 bases at J, leaving 6 bases unmatched. The CDR3 here is CASSTRDRDQPQHF. The CDR3 DNA sequence: TGTGCCAGCAGTACCCGGGACAGAGATCAGCCCCAGCATTTT.

In its sample, this clonotype was seen many times. The rearrangement links TRBV6-1 to TRBJ1-5; D not certain. This CDR3 comprises 12 residues. Trimming took off 7 bases at V and 9 bases at J, with 13 bases between the two ends. Germline assignment: CDR1 MNHNS and CDR2 SASEGT. CDR3 coding DNA: TGTGCCAGCAATGATGGGCCAGGGCCCCAGCATTTT. Translated: CASNDGPGPQHF.